This entry lists 15 T cell receptor beta chains sequenced from one sample in a study of shared clonotypes between healthy human individuals. Here immunoSEQ multiplex PCR was the method, and the copy in TCRdb shows in-frame clones only, minus some. The sample carries about a million clones, 77% recorded once. The sequenced sample consisted of memory CD4+ T cells from PBMCs. The subset denotes: CD45RA-negative fraction. The receptors derive from a man between 18 and 29 years old in good health. Some clones in this sample may be carry-over from other donors' samples.

V gene TRBV9 combines with J gene TRBJ1-5; D is undetermined. Germline V gene data show CDR1 as SGDLS and CDR2 as YYNGEE. Deletions cut 0 bases from V and 4 bases from J, with 8 bases between. This CDR3 is 14 amino acids long. In DNA, the CDR3 is TGTGCCAGCAGCGTAGATCCAAGGAATCAGCCCCAGCATTTT. Translated: CASSVDPRNQPQHF.

This rearrangement joins TRBV5-1 to TRBJ2-3; TRBD2 matches at 8 bases. V lost 6 bases to trimming and J lost 4 bases; unmatched junction nucleotides: 19. The germline V gene has CDR1 SGHRS and CDR2 YFSETQ. This CDR3 has 18 residues. The CDR3 loop reads CASNLAGARQWGADTQYF. Written as DNA, the CDR3 is TGCGCCAGCAACCTAGCGGGCGCTCGCCAATGGGGCGCAGATACGCAGTATTTT. The entire variable domain, with the rest obtained from reference TRBV5-1 and TRBJ2-3, is as follows: KAGVTQTPRYLIKTRGQQVTLSCSPISGHRSVSWYQQTPGQGLQFLFEYFSETQRNKGNFPGRFSGRQFSNSRSEMNVSTLELGDSALYLCASNLAGARQWGADTQYFGPGTRLTVL.

The J gene is TRBJ2-1, the V gene TRBV30; possible D gene TRBD1, 7 bases. Trimming shortened V by 8 bases and J by 9 bases, and 26 bases separated the two germline ends. There are 15 residues in the CDR3. Germline values: CDR1 GTSNPN, CDR2 SVGIG (reference sequence). CDR3 amino acids: CARGTDRGSLGEQFF. The CDR3 coding sequence is TGTGCCCGGGGGACAGATAGGGGGTCTCTCGGTGAGCAGTTCTTC.

The rearrangement joins TRBV5-4 to TRBJ2-7; weak D call: TRBD1 (6 bases). The CDR3 totals 12 residues. In germline, CDR1 is SGHNT, CDR2 YYREEE (reference sequence). Trimming removed 4 bases from V and 2 bases from J, with 7 bases in between. CDR3 sequence: CASSRDTYEQYF. The CDR3 nucleotides read TGTGCCAGCAGCCGGGACACCTACGAGCAGTACTTC.

This clone turned up a few times. The V and J genes are TRBV10-3 and TRBJ1-5, with D unresolved. Trimming shortened V by 0 bases and J by 2 bases, and 11 bases separated the two germline ends. The CDR3 spans 16 residues. Germline CDR1 and CDR2: ENHRY and SYGVKD. In nucleotides, the CDR3 is TGTGCCATCAGTGAGTCCAAGGGATTCGGCAATCAGCCCCAGCATTTT. Protein sequence: CAISESKGFGNQPQHF.

A word on this clone: The CDR3 does not end in the conserved phenylalanine or tryptophan, so this is likely a read error. The rearrangement joins TRBV28 to TRBJ1-2; D is undetermined. V was cut by 8 bases and J by 3 bases, with 10 bases left in between. This CDR3 is built from 12 residues. Germline V gene sequence: CDR1 MDHEN, CDR2 SYDVKM. The chain's CDR3 is CASGTAYYGYTL. DNA for the CDR3: TGTGCCAGCGGAACAGCTTACTATGGCTACACCCTC.

This clone was seen only a few times. This sample includes further DNA sequences coding for the same CDR3. The chain combines TRBV28 with TRBJ1-5; D possibly corresponds to TRBD1 (5 bases). There are 13 residues in the CDR3. Trimming stripped 6 bases from V and 2 bases from J, with 8 bases between. Germline-derived CDR1 and CDR2 are MDHEN and SYDVKM. In nucleotides, the CDR3 is TGTGCCAGCAGCTGGGACCGCAATCAGCCCCAGCATTTT. It specifies CASSWDRNQPQHF.

About this clone itself: A read error may be the cause here, since a much bigger clone is one base away. Other nucleotide sequences in the sample specify the same CDR3. V and J are TRBV30 and TRBJ1-2, with unresolved D. Germline assignment: CDR1 GTSNPN and CDR2 SVGIG (reference sequence). The V end was cut by 1 base, the J end by 7 bases, with 10 bases between. The CDR3 extends over 12 amino acids. The CDR3 sequence: CAWSEQAGGYTF. CDR3 nucleotides: TGTGCCTGGAGTGAGCAGGCCGGTGGCTACACCTTC.

This chain connects TRBV6-5 to TRBJ2-7; D possibly corresponds to TRBD1 (5 bases). The CDR3 sequence is 13 residues long. Germline V gene data show CDR1 as MNHEY and CDR2 as SVGAGI. V lost 0 bases to trimming and J lost 5 bases, with 8 bases between them. This CDR3 is CASSYSRVHEQYF. The CDR3 DNA follows: TGTGCCAGCAGTTACTCCAGGGTGCACGAGCAGTACTTC.

The sample holds one count of this clone. This chain uses TRBV5-1 with TRBJ2-3; weak D call: TRBD1 (7 bases). The V end lost 4 bases, the J end lost 4 bases, and 13 bases lay between the germline ends. This CDR3 region has 14 residues. Per germline, CDR1 SGHRS and CDR2 YFSETQ. DNA of the CDR3: TGCGCCAGCAGCCCCAGGGGGAGGCCAGATACGCAGTATTTT. Protein sequence: CASSPRGRPDTQYF.

This chain connects TRBV28 to TRBJ2-3; TRBD1 matches 7 bases. Unmatched junction bases numbered 9, after V lost 8 bases and J lost 4 bases. This CDR3 region has 14 residues. Per germline, CDR1 MDHEN and CDR2 SYDVKM. CDR3 loop: CASGYRGAADTQYF. As DNA, the CDR3 is TGTGCCAGCGGGTACAGGGGCGCCGCAGATACGCAGTATTTT.

This chain uses TRBV27 with TRBJ1-5; TRBD1 matches 7 bases. CDR3 length: 13 residues. With 3 bases clipped from V and 7 bases from J, the junction kept 3 bases outside the gene matches. Germline loops: CDR1 MNHEY, CDR2 SMNVEV (reference sequence). CDR3: CASSLTGLQPQHF. The DNA for the CDR3 is TGTGCCAGCAGTTTGACAGGGCTACAGCCCCAGCATTTT.

This clone was counted between two and nine times. The chain has TRBV5-6 and TRBJ2-1; D uncertain. CDR3 length: 13 residues. Trimming took 4 bases from V and 8 from J, leaving 13 bases between them. Germline V lookup: CDR1 SGHDT, CDR2 YYEEEE. The CDR3 loop reads CASSPGRRHEQFF. CDR3 bases: TGTGCCAGCAGCCCCGGAAGGCGGCATGAGCAGTTCTTC. Complete variable domain (other parts from reference TRBV5-6 and TRBJ2-1): DAGVTQSPTHLIKTRGQQVTLRCSPKSGHDTVSWYQQALGQGPQFIFQYYEEEERQRGNFPDRFSGHQFPNYSSELNVNALLLGDSALYLCASSPGRRHEQFFGPGTRLTVL.

J is TRBJ2-7 and V is TRBV4-3; 7 nucleotides align to TRBD1. Germline V gene lookup returns CDR1 LGHNA and CDR2 YSLEER. The CDR3 is made up of 14 amino acids. Trimming cost V 5 bases and J 6 bases; bases outside gene matches: 10. CDR3 loop: CASSTRQGEGEQYF. CDR3 nucleotide sequence: TGCGCCAGCAGCACCCGACAGGGTGAGGGCGAGCAGTACTTC.

The rearrangement joins TRBV6-6 to TRBJ1-5; 8 positions match TRBD1. Germline V gene sequence: CDR1 MNHNY, CDR2 SVGAGI (reference sequence). Trimming took 5 bases from V and 2 from J; bases not matched to a gene: 5. The CDR3 extends over 15 amino acids. The CDR3 sequence: CASSIDRGGNQPQHF. The CDR3 DNA reads TGTGCCAGCAGTATAGACAGGGGTGGCAATCAGCCCCAGCATTTT.